Detailed here is one T cell receptor (beta chain). One end of the junction varies from germline; a read error may be responsible. Method: immunoSEQ multiplex PCR; TCRdb's copy keeps in-frame clones and lacks some. This table holds about 70,000 clones, around 87% found once. This CDR3 has 11 amino acids. Germline lookup yields CDR1 DFQATT and CDR2 SNEGSKA (reference sequence). This specimen belongs to a study of blood T cell repertoires in COVID-19. This chain uses TRBV20-1 with TRBJ1-1; D is unresolved. Sample: peripheral blood. The TCR originated in a woman aged 80 or older with active or convalescent COVID-19. CDR3 loop: CRASRNTKAFF. For the CDR3, the DNA is TGCAGGGCTAGTAGGAACACTAAAGCTTTCTTT.